This T cell receptor (beta chain) was recovered during a study of beta chain features in type 1 diabetes. Study-wide findings and caveats: When Type 1 diabetes patients were examined, their TCRB CDR3s proved moderately but significantly shorter in all four CD4+ subsets.

Reverse transcribing all isolated RNA meant expressed TCRB transcripts were sequenced. Naive, central memory and regulatory T cell samples produced a mean of about 3.5 million reads. Assay: immunoSEQ multiplex PCR; the TCRdb copy retains only in-frame clones and omits some. The table includes about 650,000 clones, around an eighth detected once. Details on this clone: Its cognate antigen is unknown.

The CDR3 contains 15 residues. Trimming removed 4 bases from V and 2 bases from J; junction bases left unmatched: 2. Germline CDR1 SGDLS, CDR2 YYNGEE. The sequenced material came from naive CD4+ T cells from blood. This receptor was taken from a young man with type 1 diabetes. V is TRBV9 and J is TRBJ2-1, with 11 bases fitting TRBD2. CDR3 in DNA: TGTGCCAGCAGCCTAGCGGGGGGCCCCTACAATGAGCAGTTCTTC. Amino acid sequence: CASSLAGGPYNEQFF. Filled out from reference TRBV9 and TRBJ2-1, the complete variable domain reads DSGVTQTPKHLITATGQRVTLRCSPRSGDLSVYWYQQSLDQGLQFLIQYYNGEERAKGNILERFSAQQFPDLHSELNLSSLELGDSALYFCASSLAGGPYNEQFFGPGTRLTVL.